One sample yielded the 8 T cell receptor beta chains listed below, sequenced in a study of cytomegalovirus exposure and HLA in healthy donors. The PCR had 60 Vbeta and 13 Jbeta primers. Here immunoSEQ multiplex PCR was the method, and the copy in TCRdb shows in-frame clones only, minus some. The table records 150,000 to 200,000 clones, over 80% of them present only once. The sample was PBMCs. All receptors derive from a woman younger than 35 in good health and CMV-seronegative.

This clone was picked up a small number of times. The chain recombines TRBV2 with TRBJ2-5, with D possibly TRBD1 on 5 matching bases. This CDR3 contains 14 residues. V was clipped by 1 base and J by 2 bases, with 8 bases between them. Germline V CDR1 and CDR2: SNHLY, FYNNEI. CDR3: CASSEVQGQETQYF. The CDR3 coding sequence is TGTGCCAGCAGTGAAGTCCAGGGTCAAGAGACCCAGTACTTC.

The chain links TRBV7-9 to TRBJ1-2; D is unresolved. This CDR3 comprises 14 residues. Germline CDR1 is SEHNR and CDR2 is FQNEAQ (reference sequence). Trimming removed 1 base at V and 4 bases at J, with 10 bases between. The CDR3 sequence: CASSLVPGFYGYTF. The CDR3 bases are TGTGCCAGCAGCTTAGTACCAGGTTTCTATGGCTACACCTTC.

J is TRBJ1-1 and V is TRBV9, with 9 bases aligning to TRBD1. V was pared by 1 base and J by 4 bases, with 5 bases of the junction left unmatched. Germline V gene sequence: CDR1 SGDLS, CDR2 YYNGEE. The CDR3 runs 15 residues. CDR3 sequence (DNA): TGTGCCAGCAGCGTACGGGACAGGGACGGCACTGAAGCTTTCTTT. This sequence encodes CASSVRDRDGTEAFF.

This chain connects TRBV7-9 to TRBJ1-1; D unresolved. V was cut by 5 bases and J by 7 bases, with 8 bases left in between. The germline gives CDR1 SEHNR, CDR2 FQNEAQ (reference sequence). This CDR3 comprises 11 residues. The CDR3 loop is CASSPQFEAFF. In nucleotides, the CDR3 is TGTGCCAGCAGCCCACAGTTTGAAGCTTTCTTT.

The gene calls are TRBV2 and TRBJ1-2, with D perhaps TRBD1 (5 bases). Deletions cut 2 bases from V and 8 bases from J, with 12 bases between. Per germline, CDR1 SNHLY and CDR2 FYNNEI. The CDR3 extends over 13 amino acids. The DNA of the CDR3 is TGTGCCAGCAGTGAATTTAGGGAGGGGGGCTACACCTTC. It is translated as CASSEFREGGYTF. The whole variable domain, filled in from reference TRBV2 and TRBJ1-2, reads EPEVTQTPSHQVTQMGQEVILRCVPISNHLYFYWYRQILGQKVEFLVSFYNNEISEKSEIFDDQFSVERPDGSNFTLKIRSTKLEDSAMYFCASSEFREGGYTFGSGTRLTVV.

The chain joins TRBV5-6 to TRBJ2-6; D gene uncertain. This CDR3 comprises 17 residues. The germline gives CDR1 SGHDT, CDR2 YYEEEE. The ends were cut back, 4 bases at V and 0 bases at J, with 14 bases in the middle. The CDR3, as DNA: TGTGCCAGCAGCGACCGGAGATCCTTCTCTGGGGCCAACGTCCTGACTTTC. Protein sequence: CASSDRRSFSGANVLTF.

This chain links TRBV28 with TRBJ1-5; D unclear. Trimming removed 3 bases from V and 7 bases from J, with 7 bases in between. The CDR3 has 12 amino acids. The germline V gene encodes CDR1 MDHEN and CDR2 SYDVKM. The CDR3 DNA sequence: TGTGCCAGCAGTTTCTCGGGGCAGCCCCAGCATTTT. It is translated as CASSFSGQPQHF.

The chain uses TRBV30 and TRBJ1-4, with 8 bases identical to TRBD1. There are 15 residues in the CDR3. Trimming cost V 3 bases and J 3 bases; bases outside gene matches: 6. Germline V gene data show CDR1 as GTSNPN and CDR2 as SVGIG (reference sequence). The CDR3 region has the DNA TGTGCCTGGAGGCCAGGGGGCACGGCTAATGAAAAACTGTTTTTT. Its protein product is CAWRPGGTANEKLFF.